This is a list of T cell receptor beta chains from one sample in a study of blood T cells in healthy people across ages. TCRdb re-analysed the 5' RACE reads in MiXCR, keeping a single row per CDR3 protein. The sample comprises about a million distinct CDR3 sequences, around 54% of which are singletons, and about a fifth rests with the top ten. Sequences were obtained from blood. The source is an older woman in good health. Both conserved end residues are part of each CDR3. D genes are given only for firm matches. Clone size is not always given. Where it is, it says once, few, many or a class for expanded clones.

-,TRBV3-1,TRBJ2-1,-,TGTGCCAGCAGCCAAGAGGGTGGGCAGCAGTTCTTC,CASSQEGGQQFF
-,TRBV12-3/TRBV12-4,TRBJ2-1,TRBD2,TGTGCCAGCACCTTGATGGGCGGGAGAAACACCAATGAGCAGTTCTTC,CASTLMGGRNTNEQFF
-,TRBV6-6,TRBJ1-2,-,TGTGCCAGCAGTTACTCGATCCACTCTTATGGCTACACCTTC,CASSYSIHSYGYTF
-,TRBV20-1,TRBJ2-3,TRBD2,TGCAGTGCTACACGAGGGACTACCAGCACAGATACGCAGTATTTT,CSATRGTTSTDTQYF
-,TRBV28,TRBJ2-5,-,TGTGCCAGCAGCCCGGGCGGGACTGGAGCAGAGACCCAGTACTTC,CASSPGGTGAETQYF
-,TRBV2,TRBJ2-4,TRBD1,TGTGCCAGCAGTGAACTGGGACAGGGCGCCAAAAACATTCAGTACTTC,CASSELGQGAKNIQYF
-,TRBV4-3,TRBJ2-1,-,TGCGCCAGCAGCCAAGATCGGGGGTCGGGGAAGGAATACAATGAGCAGTTCTTC,CASSQDRGSGKEYNEQFF
-,TRBV7-2,TRBJ2-1,-,TGTGCCAGCAGCACTCCTAGGAAACCGTTGAATGAGCAGTTCTTC,CASSTPRKPLNEQFF
-,TRBV6-5,TRBJ1-2,TRBD1,TGTGCCAGCAGTGACCACAGGGGAGGGGATGGCTACACCTTC,CASSDHRGGDGYTF
-,TRBV11-3,TRBJ2-7,-,TGTGCCAGCAGCTTAGCCCCGGGCTGGGAGCAGTACTTC,CASSLAPGWEQYF
-,TRBV27,TRBJ1-2,-,TGTGCCAGCAGTTTGGGAGGCTACACCTTC,CASSLGGYTF
-,TRBV12-3/TRBV12-4,TRBJ2-1,TRBD2,TGTGCCAGCAGTTTACACCGGGGGGTAGCGGGAGCTAATGAGCAGTTCTTC,CASSLHRGVAGANEQFF
-,TRBV4-1,TRBJ2-7,TRBD2,TGCGCCAGCAGCCCCTATCCTAGCGGGAGTGGGTCCTACGAGCAGTACTTC,CASSPYPSGSGSYEQYF
-,TRBV7-9,TRBJ2-5,-,TGTGCCAGCAGCTTAGAGGAGGGTCCCTCGGAGGCCCAGTACTTC,CASSLEEGPSEAQYF
few,TRBV28,TRBJ2-4,-,TGTGCCAGCAGTTTGTACAGGGCGGTATTAAACATTCAGTACTTC,CASSLYRAVLNIQYF
-,TRBV5-5,TRBJ2-7,-,TGTGCCAGCAGCTCGCCCGGGCTGCACTACGAGCAGTACTTC,CASSSPGLHYEQYF
few,TRBV3-1,TRBJ2-3,TRBD2,TGTGCCAGCAGCCCCGGGAGCGGGAGCTACACAGATACGCAGTATTTT,CASSPGSGSYTDTQYF
few,TRBV14,TRBJ2-3,-,TGTGCCAGCAGCCAACCCGGCCCTAGCGGCACAGATACGCAGTATTTT,CASSQPGPSGTDTQYF
-,TRBV12-3/TRBV12-4,TRBJ2-5,-,TGTGCCAGCAGTTTGGGGGGACATACGTACCAAGAGACCCAGTACTTC,CASSLGGHTYQETQYF
-,TRBV4-1,TRBJ2-5,TRBD2,TGCGCCAGCAGCCTCCCTAGCGGGAGGGCCAGGGTTGAGACCCAGTACTTC,CASSLPSGRARVETQYF
-,TRBV6-5,TRBJ1-1,TRBD1,TGTGCCGCGAGTCGGGGACAGGGGGCGAACACTGAAGCTTTCTTT,CAASRGQGANTEAFF
-,TRBV20-1,TRBJ2-1,TRBD2,TGCAGTGCTAGAGATCCGGGACTAGCGGGAGGATACAATGAGCAGTTCTTC,CSARDPGLAGGYNEQFF
-,TRBV20-1,TRBJ1-5,-,TGCAGTGCTAGAGGGGAAGGTTATCAGCCCCAGCATTTT,CSARGEGYQPQHF
few,TRBV7-9,TRBJ2-5,-,TGTGCCAGCAGCTCAAATGAGGAGGCGGGGCAGTACTTC,CASSSNEEAGQYF
-,TRBV18,TRBJ2-7,-,TGTGCCAGCTCACCCCTTCAGTCTATTGAGCAGTACTTC,CASSPLQSIEQYF
-,TRBV28,TRBJ2-7,-,TGTGCCAGCAGCCCCACGGGACCCGATCCCAGGTACTTC,CASSPTGPDPRYF
once,TRBV5-8,TRBJ2-7,TRBD1,TGTGCCAGCAGCTTGGAATGGGGACAGGGGGCCTACGAGCAGTACTTC,CASSLEWGQGAYEQYF
few,TRBV4-3,TRBJ2-3,-,TGCGCCAGCAGCCAAGACGGTAGCGTGACAGATACGCAGTATTTT,CASSQDGSVTDTQYF
-,TRBV28,TRBJ2-7,TRBD1,TGTGCCTCGAACCCCGGGACAGTTTCCTACGAGCAGTACTTC,CASNPGTVSYEQYF
-,TRBV5-1,TRBJ1-5,-,TGCGCCAGCAGCGAAGGGGGGTATAGCAATCAGCCCCAGCATTTT,CASSEGGYSNQPQHF
-,TRBV2,TRBJ2-3,-,TGTGCCAGCAGTGACACCTTTGGACCTGGGACAGATACGCAGTATTTT,CASSDTFGPGTDTQYF
few,TRBV13,TRBJ2-5,-,TGTGCCAGCAGCACGACACCACCGGAGACCCAGTACTTC,CASSTTPPETQYF
-,TRBV28,TRBJ1-2,-,TGTGCCAGCAGTTTAAGAAACTATGGCTGCACCTTC,CASSLRNYGCTF
-,TRBV27,TRBJ2-7,-,TGTGCCAGTGGAAGTGGGGCCTACGAGCAGTACTTC,CASGSGAYEQYF
few,TRBV7-2,TRBJ2-3,-,TGTGCCAGCAGCCCGAAGTCAGATACGCAGTATTTT,CASSPKSDTQYF
-,TRBV25-1,TRBJ2-5,TRBD2,TGTGCCAGCAGTGGAGGGATAGCGGGAATCGGAGAGACCCAGTACTTC,CASSGGIAGIGETQYF
-,TRBV12-3/TRBV12-4,TRBJ2-5,-,TGTGCCAGCAGTTTAGCGTTTCTCACGAGACAAGAGACCCAGTACTTC,CASSLAFLTRQETQYF
-,TRBV15,TRBJ2-2,-,TGTGCCACCAGCGGGAGTAGGGCAGGGAGTCCCGGGGAGCTGTTTTTT,CATSGSRAGSPGELFF
-,TRBV29-1,TRBJ2-7,TRBD2,TGCAGCGTAGGGCTTGACACGGGACTAGCGGACTACGAGCAGTACTTC,CSVGLDTGLADYEQYF
-,TRBV4-3,TRBJ2-7,-,TGCGCCAGCAGCCGGGAACGGGCCAGCTCCTACGAGCAGTACTTC,CASSRERASSYEQYF
-,TRBV3-1,TRBJ1-5,-,TGTGCCAGCAGCCAAGGGCAGAGTAGCAATCAGCCCCAGCATTTT,CASSQGQSSNQPQHF
many,TRBV27,TRBJ2-7,-,TGTGCCAGCAGTTTATCCGGACCCTACGAGCAGTACTTC,CASSLSGPYEQYF
-,TRBV5-5,TRBJ2-7,TRBD1,TGTGCCAGCAGTTGGGAAGCAGGGGGTTCCTACGAGCAGTACTTC,CASSWEAGGSYEQYF
-,TRBV5-6,TRBJ1-2,-,TGTGCCAGCAGCAAAGGACAGCAAGTCTATGGCTACACCTTC,CASSKGQQVYGYTF
-,TRBV20-1,TRBJ1-6,-,TGCAGTGCTAGTTGGAGGGGTAATTCACCCCTCCACTTT,CSASWRGNSPLHF
few,TRBV4-2,TRBJ2-3,-,TGTGCCAGCAGCCAAAGGTTAGGGGGTAGCACAGATACGCAGTATTTT,CASSQRLGGSTDTQYF
-,TRBV12-3/TRBV12-4,TRBJ1-3,TRBD1,TGTGCCAGCAGTCCCCAGGGGGGACTCTCTGGAAACACCATATATTTT,CASSPQGGLSGNTIYF